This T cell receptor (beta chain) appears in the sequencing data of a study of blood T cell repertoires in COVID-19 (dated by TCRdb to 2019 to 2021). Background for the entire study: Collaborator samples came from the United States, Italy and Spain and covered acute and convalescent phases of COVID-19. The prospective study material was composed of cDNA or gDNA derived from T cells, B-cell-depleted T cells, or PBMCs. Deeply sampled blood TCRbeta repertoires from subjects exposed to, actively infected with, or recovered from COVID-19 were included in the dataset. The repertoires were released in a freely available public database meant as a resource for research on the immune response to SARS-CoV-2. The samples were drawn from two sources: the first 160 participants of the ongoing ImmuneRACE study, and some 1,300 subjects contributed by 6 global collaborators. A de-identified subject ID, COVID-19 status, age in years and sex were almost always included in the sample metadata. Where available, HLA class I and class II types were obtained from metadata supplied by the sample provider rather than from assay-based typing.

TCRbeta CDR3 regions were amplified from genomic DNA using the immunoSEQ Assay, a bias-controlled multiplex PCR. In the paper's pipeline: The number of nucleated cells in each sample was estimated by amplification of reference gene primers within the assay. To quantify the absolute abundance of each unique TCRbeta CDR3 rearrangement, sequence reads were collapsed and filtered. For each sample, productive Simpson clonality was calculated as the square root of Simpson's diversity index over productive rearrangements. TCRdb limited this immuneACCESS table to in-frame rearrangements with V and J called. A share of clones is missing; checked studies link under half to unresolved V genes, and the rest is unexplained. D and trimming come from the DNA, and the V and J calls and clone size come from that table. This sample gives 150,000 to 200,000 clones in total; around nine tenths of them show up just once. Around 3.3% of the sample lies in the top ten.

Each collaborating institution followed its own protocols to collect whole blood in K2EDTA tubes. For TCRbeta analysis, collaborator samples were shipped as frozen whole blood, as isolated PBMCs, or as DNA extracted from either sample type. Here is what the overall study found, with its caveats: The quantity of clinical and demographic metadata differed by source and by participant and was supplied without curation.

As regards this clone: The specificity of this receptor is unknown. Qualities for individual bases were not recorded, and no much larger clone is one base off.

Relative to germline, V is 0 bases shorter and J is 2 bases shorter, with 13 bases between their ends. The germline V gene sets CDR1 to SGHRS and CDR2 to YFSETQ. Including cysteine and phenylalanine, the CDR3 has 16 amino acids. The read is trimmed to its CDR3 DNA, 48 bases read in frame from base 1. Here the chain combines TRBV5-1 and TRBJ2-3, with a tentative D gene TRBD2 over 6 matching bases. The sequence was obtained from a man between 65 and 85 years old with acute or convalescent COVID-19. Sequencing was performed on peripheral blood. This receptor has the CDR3 CASSLGAGLFTDTQYF. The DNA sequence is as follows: TGCGCCAGCAGCTTGGGGGCAGGACTATTCACAGATACGCAGTATTTT.